One sample yielded the 27 T cell receptor beta chains listed below, sequenced in a study of regulatory T cells in long-lasting Graves disease. With iRepertoire HTBI primers and Arm-PCR of CDR3 regions, TCR beta libraries were built. TCRdb recomputed calls from the multiplex PCR reads with MiXCR, one row per CDR3 protein. Seen here are fewer than 350,000 distinct CDR3 sequences, 15% to 20% observed once, and the top ten hold 35% to 45%. Noted time point: newly diagnosed GD, antithyroid drugs for less than 3 months. Preparation of the TCR library used RNA extracted from PBMCs. The specimen comprised peripheral blood mononuclear cells (PBMCs), sampled at new diagnosis, from a patient treated with antithyroid drugs. These receptors all stem from a female donor with Graves disease.

Only a few counts were recorded for this clonotype. V and J are TRBV25-1 and TRBJ2-6; possibly TRBD1 for D (6 bases). Germline V gene lookup returns CDR1 MGHDK and CDR2 SYGVNS. This CDR3 has 17 residues. Trimming took 8 bases from V and 2 from J, leaving 19 bases between them. The CDR3 DNA follows: TGTGCCAGCCTCGGTGGCAGGGGATTAACTGGGGCCAACGTCCTGACTTTC. Translating it yields CASLGGRGLTGANVLTF.

There are a few counts of this clonotype. A single base separates this from a much larger clone, so it may be a read error. The rearrangement uses TRBV20-1 and TRBJ2-1; tentative D call: TRBD1 (6 bases). The DNA matches TRBJ2-7 better at its end, which makes the J call doubtful. The CDR3 covers 11 residues. Germline V gives CDR1 DFQATT, CDR2 SNEGSKA (reference sequence). Here the CDR3 DNA reads TGCAGTGCTAGAAGGGGGTATGAGCAGTACTTC. Its translation is CSARRGYEQYF.

This clonotype appeared many times. The genes are TRBV19 and TRBJ1-3; D uncertain. Germline assignment: CDR1 LNHDA and CDR2 SQIVND (reference sequence). This CDR3 spans 15 amino acids. V was clipped by 4 bases and J by 0 bases, with 10 bases between them. This CDR3 is CASSNRHISGNTIYF. The CDR3 DNA sequence: TGTGCCAGTAGTAATCGACACATCTCTGGAAACACCATATATTTT.

This clonotype was detected many times. The chain uses TRBV6-1 and TRBJ1-1, with D possibly TRBD1 on 6 matching bases. Germline CDR1 reads MNHNS; CDR2 reads SASEGT. The V gene lost 5 bases and the J gene lost 1 base, with 23 bases spanning the gap. The CDR3 loop spans 18 amino acids. The CDR3 bases are TGTGCCAGCAGTCCCGTAACACCGGGACAAAGGAGGAACACTGAAGCTTTCTTT. It specifies CASSPVTPGQRRNTEAFF.

In this sample, this clonotype turned up many times. The chain uses TRBV5-8 and TRBJ2-2, with TRBD1 identical over 7 bases. The CDR3 covers 17 residues. The junction had 14 bases not matched to a gene; V was cut back by 5 bases and J by 4 bases. Per germline, CDR1 SGHTS and CDR2 YDEGEE. CDR3 DNA sequence: TGTGCCAGCAGTCATGAAGAGGGACAGTCGGGCACCGGGGAGCTGTTTTTT. It translates to CASSHEEGQSGTGELFF.

J is TRBJ1-4 and V is TRBV9; no firm D call. The CDR3 covers 13 residues. V lost 6 bases to trimming and J lost 6 bases, with 12 bases between them. CDR1 is SGDLS and CDR2 is YYNGEE in the germline V gene. CDR3: CASKSARDEKLFF. DNA for the CDR3: TGTGCCAGCAAGTCCGCCCGCGATGAAAAACTGTTTTTT.

In its sample, this clonotype was seen many times. This chain connects TRBV5-6 to TRBJ2-5; 12 bases map to TRBD2. This CDR3 has 16 amino acids. V lost 0 bases, J lost 4 bases, and 4 bases stayed unmatched. Germline CDR1 reads SGHDT; CDR2 reads YYEEEE. CDR3 region: CASSLESSGRAETQYF. In DNA form, the CDR3 reads TGTGCCAGCAGCTTGGAGTCTAGCGGGAGGGCAGAGACCCAGTACTTC. Full variable domain (missing parts from reference TRBV5-6 and TRBJ2-5): DAGVTQSPTHLIKTRGQQVTLRCSPKSGHDTVSWYQQALGQGPQFIFQYYEEEERQRGNFPDRFSGHQFPNYSSELNVNALLLGDSALYLCASSLESSGRAETQYFGPGTRLLVL.

The chain carries TRBV20-1 and TRBJ2-5; TRBD2 aligns across 13 bases. This CDR3 has 14 amino acids. Losses at the gene ends were 5 bases for V and 5 bases for J; bases not matched to a gene: 5. The germline CDR1 and CDR2 sequences are DFQATT and SNEGSKA (reference sequence). CDR3 in amino acids: CSAGLAGAGETQYF. CDR3 nucleotides: TGCAGTGCTGGACTAGCGGGAGCAGGGGAGACCCAGTACTTC.

This clonotype was seen a handful of times. The chain carries TRBV20-1 and TRBJ2-6; D is perhaps TRBD1 (5 bases). V lost 6 bases and J 1 base, leaving 16 bases between the germline ends. The CDR3 loop spans 16 amino acids. Germline assignment: CDR1 DFQATT and CDR2 SNEGSKA (reference sequence). The CDR3 is CSAINRIASGANVLTF. The CDR3, as DNA: TGCAGTGCCATTAACAGGATCGCTTCTGGGGCCAACGTCCTGACTTTC.

This clonotype was seen a handful of times. This chain joins TRBV28 and TRBJ1-5; D call uncertain. The CDR3 has 14 residues. Between the trimmed V and J ends, which lost 3 bases and 6 bases, there was a span of 12 bases. Germline V lookup: CDR1 MDHEN, CDR2 SYDVKM. CDR3 coding DNA: TGTGCCAGCAGTTTTTCAGGCGAGGGTCAGCCCCAGCATTTT. It specifies CASSFSGEGQPQHF.

This clonotype appeared many times. This chain's CDR3 is CASSHGTGESPLHF. The DNA for the CDR3 is TGTGCCAGCAGTCACGGGACAGGGGAATCACCCCTCCACTTT. V is TRBV6-1 and J is TRBJ1-6, with 10 bases matching TRBD1. The germline gives CDR1 MNHNS, CDR2 SASEGT. The CDR3 contains 14 residues. Trimming took 5 bases from V and 10 from J; bases not matched to a gene: 5.

This clonotype was observed many times. This chain connects TRBV2 to TRBJ2-1; D is unresolved. Germline V CDR1 and CDR2: SNHLY, FYNNEI. V lost 8 bases and J 7 bases, leaving 9 bases between the germline ends. This CDR3 comprises 11 residues. CDR3 sequence (DNA): TGTGCCAGCGGAAATTGGAATGAGCAGTTCTTC. Residues: CASGNWNEQFF. Full variable domain (missing parts from reference TRBV2 and TRBJ2-1): EPEVTQTPSHQVTQMGQEVILRCVPISNHLYFYWYRQILGQKVEFLVSFYNNEISEKSEIFDDQFSVERPDGSNFTLKIRSTKLEDSAMYFCASGNWNEQFFGPGTRLTVL.

The table lists this clonotype with a few counts. The V and J genes are TRBV5-1 and TRBJ2-1; the D gene is possibly TRBD2 (6 bases). Germline values: CDR1 SGHRS, CDR2 YFSETQ. V dropped 1 base and J dropped 8 bases, with 10 bases sitting between them. The length of the CDR3 is 13 residues. CDR3 coding DNA: TGCGCCAGCAGCTTGTACGGGGACTATGAGCAGTTCTTC. It yields the protein CASSLYGDYEQFF.

This clonotype was seen at least ten times. The rearrangement joins TRBV12-3 or TRBV12-4 to TRBJ2-3; D unresolved. Trimming shortened V by 7 bases and J by 4 bases, and 15 bases separated the two germline ends. The CDR3 has 14 residues. The CDR3 bases are TGTGCCAGCACCGTGGGCCGGGCACCAGATACGCAGTATTTT. Translating it yields CASTVGRAPDTQYF.

This clonotype was found many times. CDR3 DNA sequence: TGTGCCTGGCAGACTAGCGGGAGCCGGTACGAGCAGTACTTC. Its protein product is CAWQTSGSRYEQYF. This chain joins TRBV30 and TRBJ2-7; 12 positions agree with TRBD2. V was pared by 5 bases and J by 4 bases, with 6 bases of the junction left unmatched. Per the germline V gene, CDR1 is GTSNPN and CDR2 is SVGIG (reference sequence). CDR3 length: 14 amino acids.

This clonotype showed up many times. The V and J genes are TRBV19 and TRBJ1-6; D might be TRBD1 (5 bases). This CDR3 comprises 18 residues. V was trimmed by 4 bases and J by 6 bases, leaving 22 bases between them. The germline V gene encodes CDR1 LNHDA and CDR2 SQIVND (reference sequence). The CDR3 DNA is TGTGCCAGTAGTAACCAACCCGTTGTCGACAGCTCTAATTCACCCCTCCACTTT. Encoded protein: CASSNQPVVDSSNSPLHF.

This chain links TRBV28 with TRBJ1-1; no clear D. Germline CDR1 and CDR2: MDHEN and SYDVKM. V was clipped by 3 bases and J by 10 bases, with 9 bases between them. The CDR3 contains 11 residues. CDR3 region: CASSFMERAFF. CDR3 DNA: TGTGCCAGCAGTTTTATGGAGAGAGCTTTCTTT.

The rearrangement joins TRBV30 to TRBJ2-5, with D perhaps matching TRBD2 (7 bases). V was pared by 1 base and J by 9 bases, with 12 bases between. The germline V gene has CDR1 GTSNPN and CDR2 SVGIG (reference sequence). There are 12 residues in the CDR3. For the CDR3, the DNA is TGTGCCTGGAGTGCGGGGGGCGCGGCCCAGTACTTC. Its protein product is CAWSAGGAAQYF.

Of note for this clonotype: A much larger clone differs from this one at a single base, so this may be a read error. The CDR3 protein is CASNPGQVYNEQFF. In nucleotides, the CDR3 is TGTGCCAGCAACCCGGGACAGGTGTACAATGAGCAGTTCTTC. The V and J genes are TRBV11-2 and TRBJ2-1, with 8 bases matching TRBD1. The germline gives CDR1 SGHAT, CDR2 FQNNGV. With 7 bases clipped from V and 4 bases from J, the junction kept 6 bases outside the gene matches. This CDR3 comprises 14 residues.

This clonotype was counted ten times or more. The rearrangement links TRBV28 to TRBJ2-3; unclear D gene. Germline CDR1 MDHEN, CDR2 SYDVKM. The CDR3 runs to 15 residues. V lost 6 bases to trimming and J lost 4 bases, with 17 bases between them. The DNA for the CDR3 is TGTGCCAGCAGCCACCAAAGCCCGGGTTCAGATACGCAGTATTTT. Translated: CASSHQSPGSDTQYF.

V usage is TRBV6-1 and J usage is TRBJ2-7, with 10 positions matching TRBD2. This CDR3 spans 17 amino acids. Germline V gives CDR1 MNHNS, CDR2 SASEGT. V gave up 0 bases and J gave up 3 bases; unmatched junction bases: 8. The chain's CDR3 is CASSEALRTSGVYEQYF. In nucleotides, the CDR3 is TGTGCCAGCAGTGAAGCGCTCCGAACTAGCGGGGTCTACGAGCAGTACTTC.

This clonotype was picked up a small number of times. J is TRBJ2-2 and V is TRBV29-1, with 7 bases fitting TRBD1. The CDR3 sequence is 15 residues long. Germline loops: CDR1 SQVTM, CDR2 ANQGSEA. J lost 4 bases, V lost 5 bases, and 10 bases had no gene match. The DNA of the CDR3 is TGCAGCGTTTCCCTTGACAGGGATGGCACCGGGGAGCTGTTTTTT. This gives the protein CSVSLDRDGTGELFF.

This sequence joins TRBV19 and TRBJ2-6; D might be TRBD2 (6 bases). The germline V gene encodes CDR1 LNHDA and CDR2 SQIVND (reference sequence). Trimming stripped 3 bases from V and 0 bases from J, with 12 bases between. The length of the CDR3 is 17 residues. The CDR3: CASSIRTTPSGANVLTF. CDR3 DNA sequence: TGTGCCAGTAGTATCCGGACTACCCCCTCTGGGGCCAACGTCCTGACTTTC.

This clonotype occurred many times. CDR3 sequence: CASSPTGYRSPLHF. CDR3 sequence (DNA): TGTGCCAGCAGCCCGACAGGGTATAGATCACCCCTCCACTTT. The V call is TRBV9, the J call TRBJ1-6, with TRBD1 identical over 7 bases. After removal of 4 bases from V and 10 bases from J, the junction contained 8 bases not matched to a gene. The CDR3 extends over 14 amino acids. Germline V gene lookup returns CDR1 SGDLS and CDR2 YYNGEE.

This clonotype was seen only a few times. The chain carries TRBV5-1 and TRBJ2-5, with D perhaps assigned TRBD1 or TRBD2 (5 bases each). Trimming pared 4 bases from V and 3 bases from J, leaving 19 bases between. CDR3 length equals 16 residues. Germline loops: CDR1 SGHRS, CDR2 YFSETQ. CDR3 amino acids: CASSRDPPTIEETQYF. The CDR3 DNA follows: TGCGCCAGCAGCCGGGACCCTCCTACTATCGAAGAGACCCAGTACTTC.

V is TRBV30 and J is TRBJ1-1; a possible D gene is TRBD1 (5 bases). This CDR3 has 14 residues. Germline CDR1 reads GTSNPN; CDR2 reads SVGIG (reference sequence). V was clipped by 0 bases and J by 4 bases, with 12 bases between them. CDR3: CAWSVWGSSTEAFF. CDR3 DNA: TGTGCCTGGAGTGTTTGGGGGTCTTCCACTGAAGCTTTCTTT.

In this sample, this clonotype turned up many times. The rearrangement uses TRBV6-2 or TRBV6-3 and TRBJ2-5; D could derive from TRBD1 or TRBD2 (5 bases each). V lost 5 bases and J lost 5, with 9 bases in between. CDR1 MNHEY and CDR2 SVGEGT come from the germline V gene. This CDR3 spans 12 amino acids. CDR3 loop: CASSARDETQYF. DNA of the CDR3: TGTGCCAGCAGTGCCCGGGACGAGACCCAGTACTTC.